These 25 T cell receptor beta chains originate from one sample sequenced in a study of cytomegalovirus exposure and HLA in healthy donors. The PCR made use of 60 Vbeta and 13 Jbeta primers. Generated by immunoSEQ multiplex PCR, the TCRdb table keeps only in-frame clones and is missing some. The sample holds 90,000 to 130,000 clones, 55% to 65% seen once. Input material: PBMCs. These receptor sequences come from a woman in her 30s in good health and CMV-seronegative.

This chain uses TRBV28 with TRBJ1-5, with a tentative D call TRBD1 (5 bases). The CDR3 extends over 17 amino acids. V lost 5 bases to trimming and J lost 6 bases, with 23 bases between them. Germline lookup yields CDR1 MDHEN and CDR2 SYDVKM. The chain's CDR3 is CASSLRQGAGRGQPQHF. In nucleotides, the CDR3 is TGTGCCAGCAGTCTGCGCCAGGGCGCAGGACGCGGTCAGCCCCAGCATTTT. The variable domain in full, with the rest retrieved from reference TRBV28 and TRBJ1-5, is DVKVTQSSRYLVKRTGEKVFLECVQDMDHENMFWYRQDPGLGLRLIYFSYDVKMKEKGDIPEGYSVSREKKERFSLILESASTNQTSMYLCASSLRQGAGRGQPQHFGDGTRLSIL.

The rearrangement uses TRBV6-5 and TRBJ2-7; 12 bases align to TRBD2. The CDR3 is made up of 16 amino acids. Trimming took 2 bases from V and 1 from J; bases not matched to a gene: 3. Germline CDR1 is MNHEY and CDR2 is SVGAGI. CDR3 sequence: CASSYGTSGSSYEQYF. The DNA for the CDR3 is TGTGCCAGCAGTTACGGGACTAGCGGGTCTTCCTACGAGCAGTACTTC.

The chain has TRBV6-5 and TRBJ1-1; possible D gene TRBD1, 6 bases. CDR3 size: 15 residues. V dropped 6 bases and J dropped 0 bases, with 14 bases sitting between them. The V gene's germline CDR1 is MNHEY and CDR2 SVGAGI. CDR3 DNA: TGTGCCAGCAGATTAAGACAGGAGATGAACACTGAAGCTTTCTTT. This sequence encodes CASRLRQEMNTEAFF.

The CDR3: CASSEGQAGNQPQHF. The CDR3 DNA follows: TGTGCCAGCAGTGAGGGACAAGCTGGCAATCAGCCCCAGCATTTT. This chain links TRBV2 with TRBJ1-5, with a tentative D call TRBD1 (6 bases). The V and J ends lost 3 bases and 2 bases respectively, with 11 bases between them. Germline CDR1 and CDR2: SNHLY and FYNNEI. This CDR3 has 15 amino acids.

The V and J genes are TRBV29-1 and TRBJ2-1, with a tentative D call TRBD2 (5 bases). V lost 2 bases and J 0 bases, leaving 5 bases between the germline ends. Germline V gene sequence: CDR1 SQVTM, CDR2 ANQGSEA. The CDR3 loop spans 13 amino acids. CDR3 nucleotide sequence: TGCAGCGTTGAAACTAGCTCCTACAATGAGCAGTTCTTC. Its translation: CSVETSSYNEQFF.

CDR3 coding DNA: TGCGCCAGCAGCCAAGGGACAGGGAGCACCGGGGAGCTGTTTTTT. Translation: CASSQGTGSTGELFF. The V and J genes are TRBV5-1 and TRBJ2-2; the match to TRBD1 covers 9 bases. CDR1 and CDR2 (germline): SGHRS, YFSETQ. The trim removed 4 bases at V and 4 bases at J, leaving 5 bases unmatched. The CDR3 runs to 15 residues.

This clone was recorded only once. The rearrangement joins TRBV4-3 to TRBJ2-2; D remains unclear. Germline values: CDR1 LGHNA, CDR2 YSLEER. Trimming shortened V by 5 bases and J by 2 bases, and 12 bases separated the two germline ends. The CDR3 has 15 amino acids. The CDR3 is CASSTHLSNTGELFF. DNA for the CDR3: TGCGCCAGCAGCACACACCTTTCTAACACCGGGGAGCTGTTTTTT.

The J gene is TRBJ2-1, the V gene TRBV19, with 8 bases fitting TRBD2. Losses at the gene ends were 1 base for V and 8 bases for J; bases not matched to a gene: 16. Germline V gene data show CDR1 as LNHDA and CDR2 as SQIVND (reference sequence). The CDR3 is 18 amino acids. Here the CDR3 DNA reads TGTGCCAGTAGTATAGGGGGTATGTTGGGCGGGAGGCCGTATGAGCAGTTCTTC. It yields the protein CASSIGGMLGGRPYEQFF.

The gene calls are TRBV18 and TRBJ1-1, with TRBD1 as a possible D gene (5 bases). The CDR3 contains 12 residues. Germline assignment: CDR1 KGHSH and CDR2 LQKENI. V was cut by 2 bases and J by 7 bases, with 8 bases left in between. This CDR3 reads CASSPGQGEAFF. The CDR3 nucleotides are TGTGCCAGCTCACCAGGGCAGGGTGAAGCTTTCTTT. The whole variable domain, filled in from reference TRBV18 and TRBJ1-1, reads NAGVMQNPRHLVRRRGQEARLRCSPMKGHSHVYWYRQLPEEGLKFMVYLQKENIIDESGMPKERFSAEFPKEGPSILRIQQVVRGDSAAYFCASSPGQGEAFFGQGTRLTVV.

This clone appeared a single time. The chain has TRBV6-1 and TRBJ2-5; TRBD2 matches at 8 bases. The CDR3 spans 15 residues. The ends lost 6 bases at V and 5 bases at J; junction bases unmatched: 11. From germline, CDR1 is MNHNS and CDR2 SASEGT. The CDR3 region is CASRLRGGVGETQYF. CDR3 coding DNA: TGTGCCAGCAGGCTCCGGGGGGGGGTGGGGGAGACCCAGTACTTC.

The chain couples TRBV7-2 to TRBJ1-1; D possibly corresponds to TRBD1 (6 bases). Germline V lookup: CDR1 SGHTA, CDR2 FQGNSA. Trimming left V 5 bases short and J 7 bases short, with 14 bases between. This CDR3 comprises 13 residues. The CDR3 is CASSLLRGREAFF. The CDR3 region has the DNA TGTGCCAGCAGCCTCTTGCGGGGGCGTGAAGCTTTCTTT.

In its sample, this clone was seen a few times. The J gene is TRBJ2-7, the V gene TRBV23-1; 9 bases agree with TRBD1. TRBV23-1 is given ORF status, its function remaining uncertain. The CDR3 is 16 residues long. V shed 7 bases and J 3 bases; nucleotides not matched to a gene: 13. The CDR3 here is CASTDRTGTGNYEQYF. CDR3 bases: TGCGCCAGCACCGACAGGACCGGGACAGGGAACTACGAGCAGTACTTC.

This clone was counted only a few times. The chain employs TRBV15 and TRBJ2-1; the match to TRBD2 covers 9 bases. Germline V gene lookup returns CDR1 LNHNV and CDR2 YYDKDF (reference sequence). Losses at the gene ends were 2 bases for V and 6 bases for J; bases not matched to a gene: 8. CDR3 size: 16 residues. The CDR3 region has the DNA TGTGCCACCAGCAGACCCAGCGGGAGGAAGGGCAATGAGCAGTTCTTC. Its protein is CATSRPSGRKGNEQFF.

The V and J genes are TRBV21-1 and TRBJ2-4; TRBD2, as called in the table, went unchecked against the DNA. TRBV21-1 is labeled a pseudogene. CDR3 size: 16 residues. CDR3 sequence: CASRFGGGVAKNIQYF. The CDR3 coding sequence is TGTGCCAGCAGGTTCGGCGGGGGGGTAGCCAAAAACATTCAGTACTTC.

The rearrangement uses TRBV27 and TRBJ2-3, with a tentative D call TRBD2 (6 bases). There are 16 residues in the CDR3. Trimming pared 2 bases from V and 3 bases from J, leaving 15 bases between. CDR1 and CDR2 from the germline V gene are MNHEY and SMNVEV (reference sequence). CDR3 sequence (DNA): TGTGCCAGCAGTTTAGGGGCGGGACTGGATACAGATACGCAGTATTTT. The encoded protein is CASSLGAGLDTDTQYF.

This rearrangement joins TRBV5-1 to TRBJ1-2; TRBD1 agrees at 10 bases. Germline V gene sequence: CDR1 SGHRS, CDR2 YFSETQ. J gave up 8 bases and V 8 bases, and 12 bases lay outside the gene matches. CDR3 length: 14 amino acids. The CDR3 DNA is TGCGCCAGTACAGCCGGGACAGGGGAGAGAGGCTACACCTTC. As protein: CASTAGTGERGYTF.

This chain connects TRBV6-5 to TRBJ1-6; unclear D gene. Germline assignment: CDR1 MNHEY and CDR2 SVGAGI. The CDR3 length is 14 residues. V lost 2 bases, J lost 10 bases, and 12 bases lay in between. The CDR3 region has the DNA TGTGCCAGCAGTTACGTCAGACTGGAATCACCCCTCCACTTT. Translating it yields CASSYVRLESPLHF.

J is TRBJ2-1 and V is TRBV23-1; 7 nucleotides line up with TRBD2. TRBV23-1 qualifies as an ORF whose function is uncertain. Germline trimming cut 4 bases from V and 2 bases from J; bases unmatched to any gene: 14. The CDR3 sequence is 18 residues long. CDR3 bases: TGCGCCAGCAGTCGGGGCCCGCATGCTAGCGGCACCTACAATGAGCAGTTCTTC. Its translation is CASSRGPHASGTYNEQFF.

This clone came up a few times. V usage is TRBV4-2 and J usage is TRBJ2-6; 10 nucleotides agree with TRBD1. Per germline, CDR1 LGHNA and CDR2 YNFKEQ. The CDR3 contains 20 residues. V was pared by 0 bases and J by 0 bases, with 8 bases of the junction left unmatched. The CDR3 nucleotides read TGTGCCAGCAGCCAAGATGGGACAGGGGCAATCTACTCTGGGGCCAACGTCCTGACTTTC. This encodes CASSQDGTGAIYSGANVLTF.

The chain links TRBV7-9 to TRBJ2-5, with a weak D call TRBD2 (6 bases). TRBJ2-7 explains the end of the DNA better; the J call may be wrong. Germline lookup yields CDR1 SEHNR and CDR2 FQNEAQ (reference sequence). The CDR3 is 14 residues long. CDR3 region: CASSWEVNSYEQYF. For the CDR3, the DNA is TGTGCCAGCAGCTGGGAGGTCAACTCCTACGAGCAGTACTTC.

The chain is built from TRBV7-6 and TRBJ2-1, with a tentative D call TRBD2 (8 bases). The length of the CDR3 is 15 residues. The ends were cut back, 2 bases at V and 6 bases at J, with 14 bases in the middle. Germline CDR1 SGHVS, CDR2 FNYEAQ. CDR3 amino acids: CASSLRGLAGNEQFF. CDR3 sequence (DNA): TGTGCCAGCAGCTTAAGGGGGCTAGCGGGCAATGAGCAGTTCTTC.

The rearrangement joins TRBV19 to TRBJ1-5, with TRBD1 identical over 9 bases. Per germline, CDR1 LNHDA and CDR2 SQIVND (reference sequence). The V segment lost 9 bases and the J segment 9 bases; nucleotides outside the gene matches: 9. This CDR3 has 13 residues. As DNA, the CDR3 is TGTGCCAGCTCCGGGACAGGGAATAGGCCCCAGCATTTT. Amino acids: CASSGTGNRPQHF.

This clone was picked up one time. The rearrangement joins TRBV10-3 to TRBJ2-1, with 8 nucleotides matching TRBD1. This CDR3 has 16 residues. Trimming removed 4 bases from V and 2 bases from J; junction bases left unmatched: 7. Germline V CDR1 and CDR2: ENHRY, SYGVKD. In nucleotides, the CDR3 is TGTGCCATCAGTGGAGAACCGGGACAGGCCTACAATGAGCAGTTCTTC. Its translation is CAISGEPGQAYNEQFF.

The rearrangement uses TRBV5-4 and TRBJ2-5; possibly TRBD2 for D (6 bases). Germline CDR1 SGHNT, CDR2 YYREEE (reference sequence). The CDR3 is made up of 14 amino acids. The V and J ends lost 5 bases and 3 bases respectively, with 14 bases between them. CDR3 bases: TGTGCCAGCAGATTACCGGGACTGGAAGAGACCCAGTACTTC. Amino acids: CASRLPGLEETQYF.

The J gene is TRBJ1-1, the V gene TRBV7-9; 7 bases map to TRBD1. CDR3 length: 14 residues. After removal of 2 bases from V and 2 bases from J, the junction contained 2 bases not matched to a gene. The V gene's germline CDR1 is SEHNR and CDR2 FQNEAQ (reference sequence). The DNA for the CDR3 is TGTGCCAGCAGCTTACGGACAGGTAACACTGAAGCTTTCTTT. Amino acids: CASSLRTGNTEAFF. The full variable domain, in which reference TRBV7-9 and TRBJ1-1 provide the parts outside the CDR3, is DTGVSQNPRHKITKRGQNVTFRCDPISEHNRLYWYRQTLGQGPEFLTYFQNEAQLEKSRLLSDRFSAERPKGSFSTLEIQRTEQGDSAMYLCASSLRTGNTEAFFGQGTRLTVV.